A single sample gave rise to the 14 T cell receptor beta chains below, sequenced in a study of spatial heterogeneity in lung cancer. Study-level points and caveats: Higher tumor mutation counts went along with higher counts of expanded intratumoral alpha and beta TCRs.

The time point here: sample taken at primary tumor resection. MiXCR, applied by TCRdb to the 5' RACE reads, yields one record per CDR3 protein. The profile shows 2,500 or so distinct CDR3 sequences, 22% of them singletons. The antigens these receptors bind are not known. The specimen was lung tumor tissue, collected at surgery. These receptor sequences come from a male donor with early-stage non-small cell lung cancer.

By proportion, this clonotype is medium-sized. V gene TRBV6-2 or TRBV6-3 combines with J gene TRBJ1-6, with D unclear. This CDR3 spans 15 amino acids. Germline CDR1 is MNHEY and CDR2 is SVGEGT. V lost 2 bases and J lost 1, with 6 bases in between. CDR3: CASSYAGSYNSPLHF. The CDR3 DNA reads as TGTGCCAGCAGTTACGCGGGGTCCTATAATTCACCCCTCCACTTT.

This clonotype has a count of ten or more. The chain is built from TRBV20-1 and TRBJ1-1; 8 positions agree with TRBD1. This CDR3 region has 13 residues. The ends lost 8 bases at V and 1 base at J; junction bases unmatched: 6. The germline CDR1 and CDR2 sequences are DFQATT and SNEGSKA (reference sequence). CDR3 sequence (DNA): TGCAGTTCACCGACAGGGGAGAACACTGAAGCTTTCTTT. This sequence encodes CSSPTGENTEAFF.

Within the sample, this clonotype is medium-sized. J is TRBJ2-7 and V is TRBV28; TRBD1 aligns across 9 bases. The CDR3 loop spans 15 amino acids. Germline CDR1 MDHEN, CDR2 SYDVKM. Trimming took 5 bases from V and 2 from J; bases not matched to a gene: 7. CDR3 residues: CASSLWGQGTYEQYF. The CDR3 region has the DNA TGTGCCAGCAGTCTGTGGGGACAGGGCACCTACGAGCAGTACTTC.

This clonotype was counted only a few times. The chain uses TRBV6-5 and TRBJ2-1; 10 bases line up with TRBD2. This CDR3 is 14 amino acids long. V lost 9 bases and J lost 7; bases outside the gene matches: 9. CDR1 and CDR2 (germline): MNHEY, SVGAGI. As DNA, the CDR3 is TGTGCCAGTAAACCGGGACTAGCGCGTAATGAGCAGTTCTTC. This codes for CASKPGLARNEQFF.

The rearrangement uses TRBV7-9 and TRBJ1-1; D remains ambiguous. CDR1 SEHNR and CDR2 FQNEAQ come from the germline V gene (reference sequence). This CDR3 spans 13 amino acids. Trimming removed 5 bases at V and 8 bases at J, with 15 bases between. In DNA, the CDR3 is TGTGCCAGCAGCCCCGCCCAGCTGCGAGAAGCTTTCTTT. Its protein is CASSPAQLREAFF. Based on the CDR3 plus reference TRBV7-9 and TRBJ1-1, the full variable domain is DTGVSQNPRHKITKRGQNVTFRCDPISEHNRLYWYRQTLGQGPEFLTYFQNEAQLEKSRLLSDRFSAERPKGSFSTLEIQRTEQGDSAMYLCASSPAQLREAFFGQGTRLTVV.

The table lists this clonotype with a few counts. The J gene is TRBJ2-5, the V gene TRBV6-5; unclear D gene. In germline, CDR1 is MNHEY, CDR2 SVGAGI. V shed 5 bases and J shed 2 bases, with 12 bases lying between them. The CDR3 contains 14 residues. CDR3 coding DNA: TGTGCCAGCAGTCTTGGATCTAGACAAGAGACCCAGTACTTC. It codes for CASSLGSRQETQYF.

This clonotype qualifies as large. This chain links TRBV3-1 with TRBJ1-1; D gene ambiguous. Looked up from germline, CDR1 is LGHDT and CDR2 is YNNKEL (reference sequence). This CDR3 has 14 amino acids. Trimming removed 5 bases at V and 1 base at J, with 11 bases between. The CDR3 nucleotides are TGTGCCAGCAGCTCAAGAGCGGAGAACACTGAAGCTTTCTTT. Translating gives CASSSRAENTEAFF.

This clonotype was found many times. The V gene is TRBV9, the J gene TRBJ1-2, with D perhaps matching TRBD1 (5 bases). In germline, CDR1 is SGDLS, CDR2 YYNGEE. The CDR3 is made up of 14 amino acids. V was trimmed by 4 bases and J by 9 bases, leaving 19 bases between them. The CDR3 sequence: CASSKGTGGVSYTF. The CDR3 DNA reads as TGTGCCAGCAGCAAGGGGACTGGGGGAGTGAGCTACACCTTC.

The CDR3 spells CASSPVRQSSGNTIYF. The CDR3 region has the DNA TGCGCCAGCAGCCCTGTTCGGCAGTCCTCTGGAAACACCATATATTTT. This chain joins TRBV5-1 and TRBJ1-3; no firm D call. The CDR3 length is 16 residues. Looked up from germline, CDR1 is SGHRS and CDR2 is YFSETQ. V dropped 4 bases and J dropped 0 bases, with 14 bases sitting between them.

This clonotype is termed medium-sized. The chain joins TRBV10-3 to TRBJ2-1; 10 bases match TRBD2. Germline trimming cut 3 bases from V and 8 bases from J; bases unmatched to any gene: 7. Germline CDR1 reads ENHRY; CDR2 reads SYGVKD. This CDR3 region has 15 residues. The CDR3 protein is CAISDMTSGFYEQFF. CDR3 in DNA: TGTGCCATCAGTGACATGACTAGCGGGTTCTATGAGCAGTTCTTC.

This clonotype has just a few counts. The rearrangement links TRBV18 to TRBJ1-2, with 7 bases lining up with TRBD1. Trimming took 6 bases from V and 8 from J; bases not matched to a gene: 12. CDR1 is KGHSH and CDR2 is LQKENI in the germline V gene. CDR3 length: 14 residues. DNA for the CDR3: TGTGCCAGCTCCCCAGATCCAGGGGGACGAGGCTACACCTTC. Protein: CASSPDPGGRGYTF.

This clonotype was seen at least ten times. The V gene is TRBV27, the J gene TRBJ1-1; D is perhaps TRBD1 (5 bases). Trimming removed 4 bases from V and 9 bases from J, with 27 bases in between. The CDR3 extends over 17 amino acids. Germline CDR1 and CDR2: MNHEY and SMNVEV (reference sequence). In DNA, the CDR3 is TGTGCCAGCAGTTCCATCCTGGACACGGTCGTACTGACGCAAGCTTTCTTT. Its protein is CASSSILDTVVLTQAFF.

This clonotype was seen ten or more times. The CDR3 sequence: CASSLGRGTLAKNIQYF. Here the CDR3 DNA reads TGTGCCAGCAGCTTAGGACGAGGGACATTAGCCAAAAACATTCAGTACTTC. This chain uses TRBV7-9 with TRBJ2-4; D may be TRBD1 (6 bases). Per the germline V gene, CDR1 is SEHNR and CDR2 is FQNEAQ (reference sequence). The V and J ends lost 1 base and 0 bases respectively, with 13 bases between them. CDR3 length: 17 amino acids.

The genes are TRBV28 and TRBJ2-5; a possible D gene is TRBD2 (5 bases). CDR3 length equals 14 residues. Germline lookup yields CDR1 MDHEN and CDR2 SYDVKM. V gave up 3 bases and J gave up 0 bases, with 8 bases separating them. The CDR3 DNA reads TGTGCCAGCAGTTTGGCGGACTACCAAGAGACCCAGTACTTC. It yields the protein CASSLADYQETQYF.